The following is a T cell receptor beta chain sequence with its context. The entry originates in a study of beta chain features in type 1 diabetes. Since all of the isolated RNA was reverse transcribed, expressed TCRB transcripts were what got sequenced. Roughly 930,000 reads, on average, came from each of the stem cell-like memory T cell samples. Profiled with immunoSEQ multiplex PCR; TCRdb holds only in-frame clones, not every one. This sample has approximately 120,000 clones, with roughly 40% found just once. Sequences were obtained from stem cell memory CD4+ T cells from blood. This clonotype was sampled from a woman aged 18-29 years in good health.

In nucleotides, the CDR3 is TGTGCCAGCAGCTTCTCTAGCGCCTCCTACAATGAGCAGTTCTTC. It is translated as CASSFSSASYNEQFF. V gene TRBV11-2 combines with J gene TRBJ2-1; tentatively, D is TRBD2 (6 bases). CDR1 and CDR2 (germline): SGHAT, FQNNGV. The CDR3 runs 15 residues. V was cut by 3 bases and J by 0 bases, with 9 bases left in between. The full variable domain, with the rest looked up from reference TRBV11-2 and TRBJ2-1, is EAGVAQSPRYKIIEKRQSVAFWCNPISGHATLYWYQQILGQGPKLLIQFQNNGVVDDSQLPKDRFSAERLKGVDSTLKIQPAKLEDSAVYLCASSFSSASYNEQFFGPGTRLTVL.